Listed below are T cell receptor beta chains from one sample, sequenced in a study of siplizumab effects on memory and regulatory T cells. TCRdb's copy holds only in-frame clones and misses some; the assay was immunoSEQ multiplex PCR. Of about 110,000 clones in the sample, 92% were seen once. The specimen sequenced was Tregs sorted from blood. The receptors stem from a human donor in good health. Both conserved end residues are part of each CDR3. A D gene is named only where the DNA matches it firmly. Where a row states a size, it is once, few, many or the class of an expanded clone; other rows omit it.

TRBV5-1	TRBD1	-	TRBJ2-1	CASTPGTGDSNEQFF	TGCGCCAGCACCCCCGGGACAGGGGATTCCAATGAGCAGTTCTTC
TRBV5-6	-	-	TRBJ1-1	CASSFQLNTEAFF	TGTGCCAGCAGCTTTCAATTGAACACTGAAGCTTTCTTT
TRBV11-2	TRBD2	-	TRBJ2-4	CASSPSGGAAKNIQYF	TGTGCCAGCAGTCCTAGCGGGGGGGCGGCCAAAAACATTCAGTACTTC
TRBV4-2	-	-	TRBJ2-1	CASSLTSNVDNEQFF	TGTGCCAGCAGCCTTACTAGCAATGTCGACAATGAGCAGTTCTTC
TRBV13	-	-	TRBJ1-2	CASSRMTKELLSYGYTF	TGTGCCAGCAGCCGTATGACGAAGGAACTCCTTAGCTATGGCTACACCTTC
TRBV11-2	TRBD1	-	TRBJ2-1	CASSYTGQGVYNEQFF	TGTGCCAGCAGCTACACGGGACAGGGAGTGTACAATGAGCAGTTCTTC
TRBV6-6	TRBD2	-	TRBJ2-7	CASTHSTGGREQYF	TGTGCCAGCACCCACTCCACGGGGGGGAGGGAGCAGTACTTC
TRBV7-9	-	-	TRBJ2-3	CASSLSFSSTDTQYF	TGTGCCAGCAGCTTAAGTTTCTCTAGCACAGATACGCAGTATTTT
TRBV20-1	-	-	TRBJ2-7	CSAHRYEQYF	TGCAGTGCCCACAGGTACGAGCAGTACTTC
TRBV27	-	-	TRBJ1-2	CASSSRHTGQGYTF	TGTGCCAGCAGTTCCCGACACACGGGACAAGGCTACACCTTC
TRBV7-9	-	-	TRBJ1-1	CASSPPGTRAFF	TGTGCCAGCAGCCCACCCGGGACAAGAGCTTTCTTT
TRBV11-3	-	-	TRBJ2-1	CASSSQAHEQFF	TGTGCCAGCAGCTCCCAAGCCCATGAGCAGTTCTTC
TRBV19	-	-	TRBJ2-3	CASKGETDTQYF	TGTGCCAGTAAGGGGGAAACAGATACGCAGTATTTT
TRBV10-3	-	-	TRBJ2-7	CAISEFASVSYEQYF	TGTGCCATCAGTGAGTTCGCTTCAGTGTCCTACGAGCAGTACTTC
TRBV5-4	TRBD1	-	TRBJ2-7	CTSSTRQGARGGEQYF	TGTACCAGCAGCACCCGTCAGGGGGCCCGTGGGGGAGAGCAGTACTTC
TRBV7-8	-	-	TRBJ2-7	CASSSRSYGGVYEQYF	TGTGCCAGCAGCTCCCGCTCCTACGGAGGTGTTTACGAGCAGTACTTC
TRBV9	TRBD2	-	TRBJ2-2	CASTASGRAPGELFF	TGTGCCAGCACGGCTAGCGGGAGGGCCCCCGGGGAGCTGTTTTTT
TRBV7-9	-	-	TRBJ1-2	CASRRGASDGYTF	TGTGCCAGCAGGAGAGGGGCAAGTGATGGCTACACCTTC
TRBV5-1	-	-	TRBJ2-1	CASSKAWSNEQFF	TGCGCCAGCAGCAAAGCGTGGTCCAATGAGCAGTTCTTC
TRBV2	TRBD2	-	TRBJ2-1	CAQRGTNEQFF	TGTGCGCAGCGGGGGACCAATGAGCAGTTCTTC
TRBV7-3	-	once	TRBJ1-2	CASSLLPGYGYTF	TGTGCCAGCAGCTTGTTACCTGGCTATGGCTACACCTTC
TRBV4-1	-	-	TRBJ1-2	CASSPADSNRPAEGYTF	TGCGCCAGCAGCCCTGCCGACTCGAACAGGCCTGCAGAAGGCTACACCTTC
TRBV10-3	-	-	TRBJ2-3	CAISVRVRTDTQYF	TGTGCCATCAGTGTTCGAGTACGCACAGATACGCAGTATTTT
TRBV6-5	TRBD1	-	TRBJ2-7	CASREGQGNYEQYF	TGTGCCAGCAGGGAGGGACAGGGGAATTACGAGCAGTACTTC
TRBV25-1	-	medium-sized	TRBJ2-7	CASSGDSDEQYF	TGTGCCAGCAGTGGAGACAGCGACGAGCAGTACTTC
TRBV29-1	-	-	TRBJ2-6	CSVYGGANVLTF	TGCAGCGTGTATGGGGGGGCCAACGTCCTGACTTTC
TRBV11-2	-	-	TRBJ2-3	CAEGGLNNGDTQYF	TGTGCCGAGGGGGGACTTAACAATGGAGATACGCAGTATTTT
TRBV5-6	-	-	TRBJ2-6	CASSWDGGNVLTF	TGTGCCAGCAGCTGGGACGGTGGCAACGTCCTGACTTTC